A selection of T cell receptor beta chains follows, all from one sample in a study of technical replicates of blood from a handful of donors. Method: immunoSEQ multiplex PCR; TCRdb's copy keeps in-frame clones and lacks some. The sample shows tens of thousands of clones, 85% to 95% of them seen only once. The material sequenced was T cells isolated from PBMCs. The receptors here all came from a human donor in good health. CDR3s leave out the opening cysteine and the closing phenylalanine or tryptophan.

cdr3_aa: ASSLDSLEGNTEAF; j_call: TRBJ1-1; v_call: TRBV7-9
cdr3_aa: ASGLNEQF; j_call: TRBJ2-1; v_call: TRBV9
cdr3_aa: ASSYDQGYQPQH; j_call: TRBJ1-5; v_call: TRBV6-5
cdr3_aa: ASSQSTSGQETQY; j_call: TRBJ2-5; v_call: TRBV4-2
cdr3_aa: ASQGQGATLYYGYT; j_call: TRBJ1-2; v_call: TRBV2
cdr3_aa: ATSRAQGTEAF; j_call: TRBJ1-1; v_call: TRBV15
cdr3_aa: ASSLSGTQY; j_call: TRBJ2-5; v_call: TRBV7-2
cdr3_aa: ASSPRTSESYEQY; j_call: TRBJ2-7; v_call: TRBV7-9
cdr3_aa: ASSLAGSNQPQH; j_call: TRBJ1-5; v_call: TRBV7-9
cdr3_aa: ASSWTGESEQY; j_call: TRBJ2-7; v_call: TRBV5-6
cdr3_aa: ASSRGGETQY; j_call: TRBJ2-5; v_call: TRBV14
cdr3_aa: ASSRGHKQTGGIVVNTEAF; j_call: TRBJ1-1; v_call: TRBV7-3
cdr3_aa: ASSITGVGDTEAF; j_call: TRBJ1-1; v_call: TRBV19
cdr3_aa: ASSPTGGILETQY; j_call: TRBJ2-5; v_call: TRBV5-1
cdr3_aa: AISAEETQY; j_call: TRBJ2-5; v_call: TRBV10-3
cdr3_aa: ASGNRDRRDTQY; j_call: TRBJ2-3; v_call: TRBV6-4
cdr3_aa: ASSTRQTGELF; j_call: TRBJ2-2; v_call: TRBV27
cdr3_aa: ASSLVVESYEQY; j_call: TRBJ2-7; v_call: TRBV5-5
cdr3_aa: AISTDYYSTEAF; j_call: TRBJ1-1; v_call: TRBV10-3
cdr3_aa: ASSVYTDTQY; j_call: TRBJ2-3; v_call: TRBV5-1
cdr3_aa: ASRERDSVYEQY; j_call: TRBJ2-7; v_call: TRBV5-1
cdr3_aa: ASSPPNQETQY; j_call: TRBJ2-5; v_call: TRBV18
cdr3_aa: ASSVTGQNYGYT; j_call: TRBJ1-2; v_call: TRBV9
cdr3_aa: ASSFGTGQTYEQY; j_call: TRBJ2-7; v_call: TRBV11-2
cdr3_aa: ASSLGSSGSYETQY; j_call: TRBJ2-5; v_call: TRBV5-1
cdr3_aa: ATSRGLTGELF; j_call: TRBJ2-2; v_call: TRBV15
cdr3_aa: ASSYNLAGRYNEQF; j_call: TRBJ2-1; v_call: TRBV5-1
cdr3_aa: ASSRTGGNQPQH; j_call: TRBJ1-5; v_call: TRBV11-2
cdr3_aa: ASSDVSGGYYGYT; j_call: TRBJ1-2; v_call: TRBV6-1
cdr3_aa: ASSLNRGSYEQY; j_call: TRBJ2-7; v_call: TRBV7-7
cdr3_aa: ASSPGSAMNTEAF; j_call: TRBJ1-1; v_call: TRBV7-2
cdr3_aa: ASTFDRGTYEQY; j_call: TRBJ2-7; v_call: TRBV2
cdr3_aa: ASSGGTGVNTGELF; j_call: TRBJ2-2; v_call: TRBV2
cdr3_aa: AWSPSHGTQY; j_call: TRBJ2-5; v_call: TRBV30
cdr3_aa: SVENRPYEQY; j_call: TRBJ2-7; v_call: TRBV29-1
cdr3_aa: ASSAGTVTTGELF; j_call: TRBJ2-2; v_call: TRBV6-1
cdr3_aa: ASTTYDRANTEAF; j_call: TRBJ1-1; v_call: TRBV27
cdr3_aa: ASSLADGYT; j_call: TRBJ1-2; v_call: TRBV5-5
cdr3_aa: ASSRGGLTEAF; j_call: TRBJ1-1; v_call: TRBV7-2
cdr3_aa: ATGTSGYNEQF; j_call: TRBJ2-1; v_call: TRBV5-4
cdr3_aa: ASSLGPSGSYEQF; j_call: TRBJ2-1; v_call: TRBV14
cdr3_aa: ASSVLGEFASEQY; j_call: TRBJ2-7; v_call: TRBV9
cdr3_aa: ASSLGGDPNTIY; j_call: TRBJ1-3; v_call: TRBV5-4
cdr3_aa: ASSSLRQGYEQY; j_call: TRBJ2-7; v_call: TRBV27
cdr3_aa: ASRPDLNEQF; j_call: TRBJ2-1; v_call: TRBV28
cdr3_aa: ASSDLGVVDTQY; j_call: TRBJ2-3; v_call: TRBV2
cdr3_aa: ASSVPGFREKLF; j_call: TRBJ1-4; v_call: TRBV6-1
cdr3_aa: ASSLGAFRTYEQY; j_call: TRBJ2-7; v_call: TRBV18
cdr3_aa: ASSIRTEPYEQY; j_call: TRBJ2-7; v_call: TRBV19
cdr3_aa: ASSDGTAVNPDTQY; j_call: TRBJ2-3; v_call: TRBV9
cdr3_aa: ASSGTGSSLKDTQY; j_call: TRBJ2-3; v_call: TRBV6-6
cdr3_aa: ASSLQGIDTEAF; j_call: TRBJ1-1; v_call: TRBV7-3
cdr3_aa: ASSEGESVTNEKLF; j_call: TRBJ1-4; v_call: TRBV2